The T cell receptor beta chain described here comes from a study of T-cell reconstitution after alpha-beta-depleted transplantation in children. Study results and caveats: Reportedly, alpha-beta T cells present about two months post-transplant originated from several hundred expanded clones of graft origin. From newly produced T cells came most of the T-cell counts and diversity one year after transplant. Some patients' high day-60 TCRbeta diversity was traced to surviving recipient T cells and thymic progenitors.

This clonotype was recorded at least ten times. Its antigen remains unknown. For TCRbeta, the library was prepared with unique molecular identifiers. TCRdb itself ran the PCR reads through MiXCR, one entry per CDR3 protein. The data show 350,000 to 500,000 distinct CDR3 sequences, with approximately 42% seen just once and under 30% held by the top ten. This sample comprised PBMCs, obtained before TCRalphabeta/CD19-depleted stem cell transplant. The TCR sequence derives from a girl aged 2-10 years with aplastic anemia, due to receive a stem cell transplant.

CDR3 DNA sequence: TGTGCCAGCAGGGGACCGCTTAGTGAGACCTACAATGAGCAGTTCTTC. It yields the protein CASRGPLSETYNEQFF. The chain links TRBV12-3 or TRBV12-4 to TRBJ2-1; D is perhaps TRBD1 or TRBD2 (5 bases each). Trimming removed 6 bases at V and 2 bases at J, with 17 bases between. This CDR3 has 16 amino acids.